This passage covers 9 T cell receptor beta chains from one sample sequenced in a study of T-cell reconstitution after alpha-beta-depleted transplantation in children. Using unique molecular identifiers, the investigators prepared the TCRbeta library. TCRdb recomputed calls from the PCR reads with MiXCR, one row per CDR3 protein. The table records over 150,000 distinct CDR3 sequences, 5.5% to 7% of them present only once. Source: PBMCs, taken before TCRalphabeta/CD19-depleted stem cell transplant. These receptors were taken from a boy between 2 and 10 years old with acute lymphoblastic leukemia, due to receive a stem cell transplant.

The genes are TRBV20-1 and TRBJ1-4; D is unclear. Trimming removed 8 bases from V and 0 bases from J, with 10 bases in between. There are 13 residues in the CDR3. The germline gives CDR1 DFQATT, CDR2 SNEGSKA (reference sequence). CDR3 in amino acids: CSCVGATNEKLFF. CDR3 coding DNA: TGCAGTTGCGTGGGTGCAACTAATGAAAAACTGTTTTTT.

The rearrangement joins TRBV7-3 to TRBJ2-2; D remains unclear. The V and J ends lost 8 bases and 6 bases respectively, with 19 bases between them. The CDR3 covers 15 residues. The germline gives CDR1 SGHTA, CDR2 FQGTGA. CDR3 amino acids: CASAIGQSASGELFF. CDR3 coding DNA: TGTGCCAGCGCGATCGGGCAGAGTGCGTCCGGGGAGCTGTTTTTT.

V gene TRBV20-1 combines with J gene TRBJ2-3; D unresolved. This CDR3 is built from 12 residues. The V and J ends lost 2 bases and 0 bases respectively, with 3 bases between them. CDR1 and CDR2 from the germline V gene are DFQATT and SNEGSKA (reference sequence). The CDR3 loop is CSARQSTDTQYF. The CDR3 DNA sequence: TGCAGTGCTAGACAGAGCACAGATACGCAGTATTTT.

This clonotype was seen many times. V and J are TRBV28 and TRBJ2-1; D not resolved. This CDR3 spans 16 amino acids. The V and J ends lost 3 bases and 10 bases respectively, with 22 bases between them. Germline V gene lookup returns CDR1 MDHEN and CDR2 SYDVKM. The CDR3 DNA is TGTGCCAGCAGTTTGGCACGGATACAACCAATCGGCGAGCAGTTCTTC. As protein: CASSLARIQPIGEQFF.

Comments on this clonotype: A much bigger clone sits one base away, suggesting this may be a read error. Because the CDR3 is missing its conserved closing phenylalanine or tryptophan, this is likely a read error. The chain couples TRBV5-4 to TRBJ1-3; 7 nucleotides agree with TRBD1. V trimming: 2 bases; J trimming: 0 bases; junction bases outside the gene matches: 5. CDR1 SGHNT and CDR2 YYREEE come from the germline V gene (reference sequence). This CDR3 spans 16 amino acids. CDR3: CASSFDRDYSGNTIYS. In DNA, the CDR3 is TGTGCCAGCAGCTTCGACAGGGACTACTCTGGAAACACCATATATTCT.

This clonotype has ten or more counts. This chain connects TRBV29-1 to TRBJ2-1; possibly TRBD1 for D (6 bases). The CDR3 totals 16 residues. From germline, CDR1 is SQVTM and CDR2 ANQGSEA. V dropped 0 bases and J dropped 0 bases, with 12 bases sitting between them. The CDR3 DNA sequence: TGCAGCGTTGAAGATTCAGGGGCGAGCTCCTACAATGAGCAGTTCTTC. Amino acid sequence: CSVEDSGASSYNEQFF.

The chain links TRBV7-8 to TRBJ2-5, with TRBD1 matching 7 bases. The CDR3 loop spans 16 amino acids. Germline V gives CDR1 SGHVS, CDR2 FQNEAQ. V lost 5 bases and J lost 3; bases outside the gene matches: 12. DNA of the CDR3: TGTGCCAGCAGCGTACCTGGCACAGGGGAAGAAGAGACCCAGTACTTC. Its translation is CASSVPGTGEEETQYF.

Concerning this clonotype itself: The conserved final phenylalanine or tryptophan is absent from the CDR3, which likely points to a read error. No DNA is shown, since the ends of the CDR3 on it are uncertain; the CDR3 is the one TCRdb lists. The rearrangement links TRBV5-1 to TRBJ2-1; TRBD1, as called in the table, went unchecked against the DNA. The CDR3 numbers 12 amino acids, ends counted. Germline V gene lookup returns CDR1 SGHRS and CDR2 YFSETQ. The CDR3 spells CASSLVGGHRFY.

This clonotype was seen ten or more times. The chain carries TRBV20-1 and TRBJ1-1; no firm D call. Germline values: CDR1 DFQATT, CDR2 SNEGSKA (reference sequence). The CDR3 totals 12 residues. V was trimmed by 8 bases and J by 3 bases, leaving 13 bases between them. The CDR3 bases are TGCAGTCCATTCCTCGTGGACACTGAAGCTTTCTTT. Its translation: CSPFLVDTEAFF.